A single sample is the source of the 30 T cell receptor beta chains below, sequenced in a study of T-cell reconstitution after alpha-beta-depleted transplantation in children. During its preparation, the TCRbeta library received unique molecular identifiers. A single record per CDR3 protein comes from TCRdb applying MiXCR to the PCR reads. This table holds 350,000 to 450,000 distinct CDR3 sequences, about a fifth found once. This specimen was PBMCs from the stem cell graft donor, taken from the stem cell graft. The receptors were sampled from a human donor who donated a stem cell graft to a child with acute myeloid leukemia.

This clonotype was picked up a small number of times. This chain joins TRBV29-1 and TRBJ2-3, with 7 positions matching TRBD2. Germline V gene data show CDR1 as SQVTM and CDR2 as ANQGSEA. V lost 1 base and J lost 0; bases outside the gene matches: 7. CDR3 length: 16 amino acids. For the CDR3, the DNA is TGCAGCGTTGAAGTACGACTAGCACCTAGCACAGATACGCAGTATTTT. Its protein is CSVEVRLAPSTDTQYF.

The J gene is TRBJ2-3, the V gene TRBV9; D not resolved. The V end lost 4 bases, the J end lost 0 bases, and 15 bases lay between the germline ends. CDR3 length: 16 amino acids. Per the germline V gene, CDR1 is SGDLS and CDR2 is YYNGEE. The CDR3 coding sequence is TGTGCCAGCAGCCCCCGAATCCTCGGAAGCACAGATACGCAGTATTTT. Translated, it gives CASSPRILGSTDTQYF. Combining the CDR3 with reference TRBV9 and TRBJ2-3 gives the whole variable domain DSGVTQTPKHLITATGQRVTLRCSPRSGDLSVYWYQQSLDQGLQFLIQYYNGEERAKGNILERFSAQQFPDLHSELNLSSLELGDSALYFCASSPRILGSTDTQYFGPGTRLTVL.

The V gene is TRBV5-1, the J gene TRBJ2-1, with 7 positions matching TRBD2. The CDR3 extends over 15 amino acids. Germline V gene sequence: CDR1 SGHRS, CDR2 YFSETQ. V shed 1 base and J 5 bases; nucleotides not matched to a gene: 6. The CDR3 coding sequence is TGCGCCAGCAGCTTGACACCGGGAGGCGACAATGAGCAGTTCTTC. Its protein product is CASSLTPGGDNEQFF.

The sample holds a few counts of this clonotype. The chain uses TRBV12-3 or TRBV12-4 and TRBJ1-6; D is undetermined. Trimming stripped 11 bases from V and 0 bases from J, with 8 bases between. CDR3 length: 13 amino acids. Here the CDR3 DNA reads TGTGCCGGTCGTGACTCCTATAATTCACCCCTCCACTTT. Protein: CAGRDSYNSPLHF.

J is TRBJ2-6 and V is TRBV4-1, with a possible D match to TRBD1 (6 bases). There are 19 residues in the CDR3. The V and J ends lost 2 bases and 0 bases respectively, with 17 bases between them. Germline V CDR1 and CDR2: MGHRA, YSYEKL. The CDR3 bases are TGCGCCAGCAGCCAAAGCTTAGGGACACCTGCCTCTGGGGCCAACGTCCTGACTTTC. Translating it yields CASSQSLGTPASGANVLTF.

This clonotype was observed a handful of times. CDR3 in DNA: TGCGCCAGCAGCCAATGGGCCTATAATTCACCCCTCCACTTT. It yields the protein CASSQWAYNSPLHF. The chain recombines TRBV4-3 with TRBJ1-6, with D uncertain. Between the trimmed V and J ends, which lost 2 bases and 2 bases, there was a span of 4 bases. CDR1 and CDR2 (germline): LGHNA, YSLEER. CDR3 length: 14 amino acids.

The chain employs TRBV29-1 and TRBJ2-1, with D perhaps TRBD2 (6 bases). CDR3 length: 14 amino acids. The germline V and J ends were trimmed by 3 bases and 7 bases, with 16 bases remaining between them. The germline V gene has CDR1 SQVTM and CDR2 ANQGSEA. This CDR3 reads CSVDISNGGNEQFF. The CDR3 region has the DNA TGCAGCGTTGATATTAGTAATGGGGGGAATGAGCAGTTCTTC.

This clonotype turned up a few times. The J gene is TRBJ2-1, the V gene TRBV6-5, with D perhaps assigned TRBD1 or TRBD2 (5 bases each). The CDR3 is made up of 16 amino acids. Germline CDR1 MNHEY, CDR2 SVGAGI. V dropped 0 bases and J dropped 4 bases, with 13 bases sitting between them. The DNA for the CDR3 is TGTGCCAGCAGTTACTCGATATCGTGGGGGTACAATGAGCAGTTCTTC. It codes for CASSYSISWGYNEQFF.

This chain joins TRBV11-2 and TRBJ2-2, with D possibly matching TRBD2 (5 bases). The V gene lost 7 bases and the J gene lost 1 base, with 7 bases spanning the gap. CDR1 is SGHAT and CDR2 is FQNNGV in the germline V gene. This CDR3 has 13 residues. CDR3 sequence: CASTSGNTGELFF. Here the CDR3 DNA reads TGTGCCAGCACGAGCGGGAACACCGGGGAGCTGTTTTTT.

The chain is built from TRBV7-9 and TRBJ2-7, with D uncertain. V lost 5 bases, J lost 4 bases, and 9 bases lay in between. Germline values: CDR1 SEHNR, CDR2 FQNEAQ (reference sequence). CDR3 length: 12 amino acids. Here the CDR3 DNA reads TGTGCCAGCAGCGTCGGTGGGTACGAGCAGTACTTC. Translated, it gives CASSVGGYEQYF. Full variable domain (outside the CDR3, taken from reference TRBV7-9 and TRBJ2-7): DTGVSQNPRHKITKRGQNVTFRCDPISEHNRLYWYRQTLGQGPEFLTYFQNEAQLEKSRLLSDRFSAERPKGSFSTLEIQRTEQGDSAMYLCASSVGGYEQYFGPGTRLTVT.

The chain couples TRBV29-1 to TRBJ2-7, with D possibly TRBD1 on 7 matching bases. Germline CDR1 SQVTM, CDR2 ANQGSEA. The CDR3 spans 14 residues. Trimming removed 0 bases at V and 5 bases at J, with 14 bases between. The DNA of the CDR3 is TGCAGCGTTGAAGATCGGGGCAGGGGGGACGAGCAGTACTTC. It translates to CSVEDRGRGDEQYF.

CDR3 amino acids: CASSYSSTYEQYF. In DNA, the CDR3 is TGTGCCAGCAGTTACTCGTCGACCTACGAGCAGTACTTC. This chain uses TRBV6-6 with TRBJ2-7; no firm D call. Germline CDR1 reads MNHNY; CDR2 reads SVGAGI (reference sequence). The CDR3 loop spans 13 amino acids. V was trimmed by 0 bases and J by 2 bases, leaving 5 bases between them.

The rearrangement joins TRBV11-2 to TRBJ2-1; TRBD2 might be the D (5 bases). V lost 5 bases and J lost 4, with 9 bases in between. Germline values: CDR1 SGHAT, CDR2 FQNNGV. The CDR3 extends over 13 amino acids. As DNA, the CDR3 is TGTGCCAGCAGCCCGGAGGCGTACAATGAGCAGTTCTTC. Its protein is CASSPEAYNEQFF.

There are a few counts of this clonotype. The chain is built from TRBV12-3 or TRBV12-4 and TRBJ2-7; D unresolved. This CDR3 is 13 amino acids long. Deletions cut 5 bases from V and 3 bases from J, with 11 bases between. CDR3 amino acids: CASSQRWLYEQYF. In nucleotides, the CDR3 is TGTGCCAGCAGTCAAAGATGGCTCTACGAGCAGTACTTC.

This clonotype was detected ten times or more. V and J are TRBV29-1 and TRBJ2-7, with D perhaps matching TRBD1 or TRBD2 (6 bases each). This CDR3 has 17 amino acids. Germline V gene sequence: CDR1 SQVTM, CDR2 ANQGSEA. V was cut by 0 bases and J by 3 bases, with 21 bases left in between. The CDR3 DNA is TGCAGCGTTGAAGACCGGTTGGGGGGCGGACTTTACTACGAGCAGTACTTC. Amino acid sequence: CSVEDRLGGGLYYEQYF.

The J gene is TRBJ2-1, the V gene TRBV5-1, with 9 bases lining up with TRBD2. V dropped 7 bases and J dropped 5; count of bases not matched to a gene: 4. Per the germline V gene, CDR1 is SGHRS and CDR2 is YFSETQ. The CDR3 runs 13 residues. CDR3 coding DNA: TGCGCCAGCTCTAGCGGGAACGACAATGAGCAGTTCTTC. This encodes CASSSGNDNEQFF.

This sequence joins TRBV30 and TRBJ2-1; unclear D gene. Trimming stripped 3 bases from V and 5 bases from J, with 26 bases between. The length of the CDR3 is 18 residues. In germline, CDR1 is GTSNPN, CDR2 SVGIG (reference sequence). Here the CDR3 DNA reads TGTGCCTGGAGCCCTGGGTGGTCCCTAGTTACGTCCGACAATGAGCAGTTCTTC. Translated: CAWSPGWSLVTSDNEQFF.

This clonotype was seen only a few times. This chain uses TRBV10-3 with TRBJ1-2, with D possibly matching TRBD1 (6 bases). Trimming stripped 4 bases from V and 6 bases from J, with 12 bases between. The V gene's germline CDR1 is ENHRY and CDR2 SYGVKD. CDR3 size: 13 residues. The CDR3 loop is CAISAQGTDGYTF. The CDR3 DNA reads as TGTGCCATCAGTGCCCAGGGGACGGATGGCTACACCTTC.

The chain couples TRBV24-1 to TRBJ1-5, with unresolved D. Trimming took off 6 bases at V and 2 bases at J, with 4 bases between the two ends. Germline V CDR1 and CDR2: KGHDR, SFDVKD. This CDR3 region has 12 residues. The CDR3 spells CATSRGNQPQHF. The CDR3 bases are TGTGCCACCAGTAGGGGCAATCAGCCCCAGCATTTT.

The rearrangement links TRBV11-1 to TRBJ2-7, with unresolved D. From germline, CDR1 is SGHAT and CDR2 FQDESV (reference sequence). The CDR3 is 12 residues long. V dropped 1 base and J dropped 7 bases, with 8 bases sitting between them. CDR3 loop: CASSLEAVEQYF. The CDR3 nucleotides are TGTGCCAGCAGCTTAGAGGCGGTAGAGCAGTACTTC.

Many counts were recorded for this clonotype. This rearrangement joins TRBV20-1 to TRBJ2-1; D remains unclear. CDR1 DFQATT and CDR2 SNEGSKA come from the germline V gene (reference sequence). Trimming took off 6 bases at V and 6 bases at J, with 12 bases between the two ends. This CDR3 has 12 residues. CDR3 in DNA: TGCAGTGCCTACAACTTAGGCAATGAGCAGTTCTTC. Its translation: CSAYNLGNEQFF.

This clonotype showed up just a few times. The chain uses TRBV20-1 and TRBJ1-3; unclear D gene. V was trimmed by 0 bases and J by 2 bases, leaving 5 bases between them. CDR1 is DFQATT, CDR2 SNEGSKA, per germline (reference sequence). This CDR3 has 13 residues. The CDR3 region is CSARERAGNTIYF. The CDR3 nucleotides are TGCAGTGCTAGAGAGAGGGCTGGAAACACCATATATTTT.

This clonotype was seen at least ten times. The V and J genes are TRBV12-3 or TRBV12-4 and TRBJ2-3; 12 bases are shared with TRBD1. This CDR3 has 15 amino acids. With 5 bases clipped from V and 6 bases from J, the junction kept 6 bases outside the gene matches. This CDR3 reads CASSLGQGAGDTQYF. The CDR3 coding sequence is TGTGCCAGCAGTCTGGGACAGGGGGCAGGGGATACGCAGTATTTT.

This clonotype was picked up many times. The genes are TRBV6-5 and TRBJ2-1; 7 positions match TRBD1. Germline CDR1 reads MNHEY; CDR2 reads SVGAGI. Trimming took 2 bases from V and 6 from J; bases not matched to a gene: 7. This CDR3 comprises 15 residues. The CDR3 here is CASSYTGTVPNEQFF. CDR3 in DNA: TGTGCCAGCAGTTACACAGGGACAGTCCCCAATGAGCAGTTCTTC.

This clonotype was counted a few times. DNA of the CDR3: TGTGCCAGCAGTTTATTTCAGGGATTGGGGAACACTGAAGCTTTCTTT. Amino acids: CASSLFQGLGNTEAFF. The chain uses TRBV27 and TRBJ1-1, with D perhaps TRBD1 (5 bases). In germline, CDR1 is MNHEY, CDR2 SMNVEV (reference sequence). This CDR3 has 16 residues. V was pared by 1 base and J by 1 base, with 13 bases between.

V usage is TRBV12-3 or TRBV12-4 and J usage is TRBJ2-1; 7 bases map to TRBD2. The V and J ends lost 3 bases and 13 bases, in that order; junction bases with no gene match: 6. CDR3 length: 12 amino acids. CDR3 DNA sequence: TGTGCCAGCAGTTTCGAGGGCGGGAGACAGTTCTTC. Amino acids: CASSFEGGRQFF.

This clonotype was seen a few times. The chain couples TRBV3-1 to TRBJ2-7; a possible D gene is TRBD2 (6 bases). Germline V gives CDR1 LGHDT, CDR2 YNNKEL (reference sequence). This CDR3 is built from 14 residues. Trimming took 3 bases from V and 0 from J, leaving 9 bases between them. CDR3 nucleotide sequence: TGTGCCAGCAGCCAGGGACTCTCCTCCTACGAGCAGTACTTC. Protein: CASSQGLSSYEQYF.

The rearrangement uses TRBV27 and TRBJ2-2; D remains unclear. Between the trimmed V and J ends, which lost 1 base and 5 bases, there was a span of 8 bases. The germline V gene has CDR1 MNHEY and CDR2 SMNVEV (reference sequence). The CDR3 totals 14 residues. Here the CDR3 DNA reads TGTGCCAGCAGTTTATGGCAGGATACCGGGGAGCTGTTTTTT. The encoded protein is CASSLWQDTGELFF.

There are a few counts of this clonotype. This chain connects TRBV5-1 to TRBJ2-2, with D unresolved. The germline V and J ends were trimmed by 4 bases and 5 bases, with 15 bases remaining between them. The CDR3 totals 15 residues. Germline values: CDR1 SGHRS, CDR2 YFSETQ. CDR3 nucleotide sequence: TGCGCCAGCAGCCCAAGGGTCGCAGGAACCGGGGAGCTGTTTTTT. This gives the protein CASSPRVAGTGELFF.

CDR3 sequence (DNA): TGTGCCAGCAGTCCCCCGGGGCCTCCAGGCAATGAGCAGTTCTTC. Translated: CASSPPGPPGNEQFF. This chain connects TRBV12-3 or TRBV12-4 to TRBJ2-1; D might be TRBD1 or TRBD2, each matching 5 bases. V was trimmed by 5 bases and J by 6 bases, leaving 17 bases between them. There are 15 residues in the CDR3.